The 12 T cell receptor beta chains reported below all come from one sample, sequenced in a study of cytomegalovirus exposure and HLA in healthy donors. PCR amplification relied on 60 Vbeta primers (plus 13 Jbeta primers). The data were produced by immunoSEQ multiplex PCR, yet TCRdb's version contains in-frame clones alone and is incomplete. The data show tens of thousands of clones, around 82% seen once. Sequencing was done on a sample of PBMCs. Receptors originate from a female donor in good health and CMV-seronegative.

Here the CDR3 reads CASSLGPGTGNTIYF. DNA for the CDR3: TGTGCCAGCAGCTTAGGCCCAGGGACTGGAAACACCATATATTTT. The V gene is TRBV7-9, the J gene TRBJ1-3; D is perhaps TRBD1 (5 bases). The CDR3 extends over 15 amino acids. V was trimmed by 1 base and J by 2 bases, leaving 9 bases between them. Germline V gives CDR1 SEHNR, CDR2 FQNEAQ (reference sequence).

The chain has TRBV11-2 and TRBJ2-2; 8 positions match TRBD2. The length of the CDR3 is 15 residues. Germline V lookup: CDR1 SGHAT, CDR2 FQNNGV. The junction had 3 bases not matched to a gene; V was cut back by 5 bases and J by 1 base. The CDR3 coding sequence is TGTGCCAGCAGCCCGGGACTAGTGAACACCGGGGAGCTGTTTTTT. Translation: CASSPGLVNTGELFF.

This clone was seen more than once but under ten times. The V call is TRBV6-9, the J call TRBJ2-2, with TRBD2 identical over 9 bases. J lost 1 base, V lost 5 bases, and 8 bases had no gene match. Germline CDR1 and CDR2: MNHGY and SVAAGI. The CDR3 runs 17 residues. In nucleotides, the CDR3 is TGTGCCAGCAGTATACCCAGACTAGCGGTGAACACCGGGGAGCTGTTTTTT. Translation gives CASSIPRLAVNTGELFF.

The chain has TRBV5-1 and TRBJ1-2; maybe TRBD1 (6 bases). Germline-derived CDR1 and CDR2 are SGHRS and YFSETQ. V lost 0 bases and J lost 6, with 12 bases in between. The CDR3 extends over 14 amino acids. For the CDR3, the DNA is TGCGCCAGCAGCTTGGGGGGGGGCTACAATGGCTACACCTTC. Translating gives CASSLGGGYNGYTF.

The J gene is TRBJ2-1, the V gene TRBV27; a possible D gene is TRBD2 (6 bases). Germline assignment: CDR1 MNHEY and CDR2 SMNVEV (reference sequence). Trimming took off 2 bases at V and 3 bases at J, with 11 bases between the two ends. This CDR3 is built from 15 residues. CDR3: CASSLAGRVYNEQFF. The CDR3 nucleotides are TGTGCCAGCAGTTTAGCGGGACGGGTCTACAATGAGCAGTTCTTC.

This sequence joins TRBV4-3 and TRBJ2-1, with TRBD1 identical over 9 bases. Germline assignment: CDR1 LGHNA and CDR2 YSLEER. This CDR3 is 16 amino acids long. Losses at the gene ends were 4 bases for V and 8 bases for J; bases not matched to a gene: 12. Here the CDR3 reads CASSRIDRGTLDEQFF. The DNA of the CDR3 is TGCGCCAGCAGCCGTATTGACAGGGGGACTCTCGATGAGCAGTTCTTC.

This clone was observed once. The V call is TRBV9, the J call TRBJ2-6; 11 bases match TRBD1. Germline CDR1 and CDR2: SGDLS and YYNGEE. The CDR3 covers 17 residues. Trimming removed 4 bases from V and 4 bases from J; junction bases left unmatched: 7. The CDR3 loop reads CASSRTGGSKGANVLTF. The CDR3 DNA reads as TGTGCCAGCAGCCGGACAGGGGGCTCGAAAGGGGCCAACGTCCTGACTTTC.

V is TRBV5-6 and J is TRBJ2-1; D perhaps matches TRBD2 (5 bases). The germline V gene has CDR1 SGHDT and CDR2 YYEEEE. The V gene lost 0 bases and the J gene lost 5 bases, with 12 bases spanning the gap. There are 15 residues in the CDR3. CDR3 sequence (DNA): TGTGCCAGCAGCTTGGCCCCCGGGGTCAACAATGAGCAGTTCTTC. Its protein product is CASSLAPGVNNEQFF.

Here the CDR3 DNA reads TGCAGCGTGAGGACAGGGGGCCGGACTGAAGCTTTCTTT. This translates into CSVRTGGRTEAFF. The chain employs TRBV29-1 and TRBJ1-1; TRBD1 aligns across 11 bases. The V and J ends lost 6 bases and 5 bases, in that order; junction bases with no gene match: 5. The length of the CDR3 is 13 residues. Germline V CDR1 and CDR2: SQVTM, ANQGSEA.

There are a few counts of this clone. The chain carries TRBV5-1 and TRBJ1-5, with D possibly matching TRBD1 (5 bases). The CDR3 is 15 residues long. Germline V gene sequence: CDR1 SGHRS, CDR2 YFSETQ. V was pared by 0 bases and J by 1 base, with 8 bases between. The CDR3 here is CASSLGTPSNQPQHF. The CDR3 bases are TGCGCCAGCAGCTTGGGGACACCAAGCAATCAGCCCCAGCATTTT.

The chain links TRBV19 to TRBJ1-4, with D unresolved. CDR1 and CDR2 from the germline V gene are LNHDA and SQIVND (reference sequence). V lost 6 bases, J lost 1 base, and 9 bases lay in between. The CDR3 loop spans 14 amino acids. The DNA for the CDR3 is TGTGCCAGTAGCCCCCTGTTAACTAATGAAAAACTGTTTTTT. Translation: CASSPLLTNEKLFF.

The V call is TRBV6-6, the J call TRBJ2-7; TRBD1 agrees at 7 bases. With 4 bases clipped from V and 0 bases from J, the junction kept 3 bases outside the gene matches. The germline V gene encodes CDR1 MNHNY and CDR2 SVGAGI (reference sequence). The CDR3 totals 14 residues. DNA of the CDR3: TGTGCCAGCAGTTTCCGGGACAGCTCCTACGAGCAGTACTTC. Its protein product is CASSFRDSSYEQYF.